The clone carrying this T cell receptor beta chain was counted ten times or more. What it binds is not known. TCRdb re-called the 5' RACE reads with MiXCR, one entry per CDR3 protein. The data show approximately 400,000 distinct CDR3 sequences, 25% to 30% seen once. This sample is part of a study of CD8 T cells in ankylosing spondylitis. Findings and caveats of the study: Blood from ankylosing spondylitis patients appeared to carry a characteristic roughly 8-variant TCR beta motif.

This CDR3 has 17 amino acids. V lost 0 bases, J lost 5 bases, and 19 bases lay in between. Germline CDR1 MNHEY, CDR2 SVGAGI. Sequencing used blood, either unsorted or a sorted T cell fraction (not recorded which). This TCR was recovered from a male donor with ankylosing spondylitis. The rearrangement links TRBV6-5 to TRBJ2-5; D assignment may be TRBD1 or TRBD2 (6 bases each). Here the CDR3 DNA reads TGTGCCAGCAGTTACTCAGGCGGGACAAGGGGGAGTGAGACCCAGTACTTC. Amino acids: CASSYSGGTRGSETQYF.